These 29 T cell receptor beta chains were all obtained from the same sample, sequenced in a study of blood T cell repertoires in COVID-19 (dated by TCRdb to the early 2020s). Library preparation used the immunoSEQ multiplex PCR assay. The source is immuneACCESS, and TCRdb retained only in-frame sequences with V and J called. Part of the clones is not carried over; for the studies checked, unresolved V genes explain less than half of this, and the remainder is unexplained. The table for this sample lists about 250,000 clones; about 88% of them were counted only once. The ten largest clones capture 1.5% to 2% of the sample. Material for sequencing was PBMCs or T cells enriched from blood (not recorded which). The receptor set was obtained from a woman aged 50 to 60 who had recovered from COVID-19.

The rearrangement joins TRBV5-1 to TRBJ2-7; 11 bases are a match to TRBD2. The junction had 13 bases not matched to a gene; V was cut back by 7 bases and J by 4 bases. The CDR3 sequence is 16 residues long. Per germline, CDR1 SGHRS and CDR2 YFSETQ. The CDR3 loop reads CASSTLAGGGWYEQYF. The CDR3 DNA follows: TGCGCCAGCTCCACCCTAGCGGGAGGAGGGTGGTACGAGCAGTACTTC.

The chain carries TRBV19 and TRBJ2-5; 8 nucleotides agree with TRBD1. Unmatched junction bases numbered 6, after V lost 4 bases and J lost 5 bases. The CDR3 spans 14 residues. Looked up from germline, CDR1 is LNHDA and CDR2 is SQIVND (reference sequence). The CDR3 region is CASSTRTGMETQYF. The CDR3 bases are TGTGCCAGTAGTACACGGACAGGGATGGAGACCCAGTACTTC.

The chain recombines TRBV6-5 with TRBJ1-1, with 10 bases identical to TRBD1. V dropped 6 bases and J dropped 6; count of bases not matched to a gene: 7. CDR3 size: 14 residues. The V gene's germline CDR1 is MNHEY and CDR2 SVGAGI. As DNA, the CDR3 is TGTGCCAGCAGGGGGACAGGGGATTCGGCTGAAGCTTTCTTT. Residues: CASRGTGDSAEAFF.

V and J are TRBV27 and TRBJ2-2; no definite D call. Germline values: CDR1 MNHEY, CDR2 SMNVEV (reference sequence). The V gene lost 0 bases and the J gene lost 4 bases, with 9 bases spanning the gap. The length of the CDR3 is 15 residues. CDR3 protein: CASSLSYPGTGELFF. The CDR3 coding sequence is TGTGCCAGCAGTTTATCTTACCCCGGCACCGGGGAGCTGTTTTTT.

V usage is TRBV2 and J usage is TRBJ1-4; the match to TRBD1 covers 8 bases. V gave up 5 bases and J gave up 5 bases; unmatched junction bases: 7. The CDR3 is 15 residues long. Germline V gene sequence: CDR1 SNHLY, CDR2 FYNNEI. CDR3 residues: CASSRQGPGNEKLFF. In nucleotides, the CDR3 is TGTGCCAGCAGTAGACAGGGGCCGGGCAATGAAAAACTGTTTTTT.

CDR3: CSASGSGNQPQHF. DNA of the CDR3: TGCAGTGCTAGTGGTTCGGGGAATCAGCCCCAGCATTTT. This chain links TRBV20-1 with TRBJ1-5, with D uncertain. Germline V CDR1 and CDR2: DFQATT, SNEGSKA (reference sequence). This CDR3 has 13 residues. V dropped 3 bases and J dropped 4 bases, with 10 bases sitting between them.

This clone appeared once. This sequence joins TRBV4-1 and TRBJ2-3, with D perhaps matching TRBD2 (5 bases). The ends were cut back, 6 bases at V and 0 bases at J, with 19 bases in the middle. CDR3 length: 17 amino acids. Germline assignment: CDR1 MGHRA and CDR2 YSYEKL. DNA for the CDR3: TGCGCCAGCAGGAGTGCCCTAGCCTTTTCTAGCACAGATACGCAGTATTTT. As protein: CASRSALAFSSTDTQYF.

The V gene is TRBV9, the J gene TRBJ1-2; maybe TRBD1 (6 bases). The V gene lost 3 bases and the J gene lost 4 bases, with 19 bases spanning the gap. The CDR3 has 16 amino acids. The germline gives CDR1 SGDLS, CDR2 YYNGEE. CDR3 region: CASSALSGADGYGYTF. The CDR3 DNA reads TGTGCCAGCAGCGCCCTCTCAGGGGCCGACGGCTATGGCTACACCTTC.

The V gene is TRBV7-2, the J gene TRBJ1-1; 11 bases map to TRBD1. CDR3 length: 15 amino acids. The V and J ends lost 5 bases and 5 bases, in that order; junction bases with no gene match: 7. Germline values: CDR1 SGHTA, CDR2 FQGNSA. The chain's CDR3 is CASSARTGGWTEAFF. CDR3 DNA sequence: TGTGCCAGCAGCGCCCGGACAGGGGGCTGGACTGAAGCTTTCTTT. The full variable domain, its missing parts supplied by reference TRBV7-2 and TRBJ1-1, is GAGVSQSPSNKVTEKGKDVELRCDPISGHTALYWYRQSLGQGLEFLIYFQGNSAPDKSGLPSDRFSAERTGGSVSTLTIQRTQQEDSAVYLCASSARTGGWTEAFFGQGTRLTVV.

This clone showed up just a few times. The chain joins TRBV19 to TRBJ2-7, with 7 bases aligning to TRBD2. This CDR3 has 14 residues. Trimming removed 10 bases from V and 2 bases from J; junction bases left unmatched: 11. Germline V gene lookup returns CDR1 LNHDA and CDR2 SQIVND (reference sequence). CDR3 loop: CATPGGGLTYEQYF. CDR3 in DNA: TGTGCCACCCCGGGGGGAGGGTTAACCTACGAGCAGTACTTC.

The gene calls are TRBV27 and TRBJ2-5; TRBD1 is a possible D gene (6 bases). The germline V gene encodes CDR1 MNHEY and CDR2 SMNVEV (reference sequence). Trimming took off 0 bases at V and 5 bases at J, with 7 bases between the two ends. The CDR3 has 13 amino acids. In DNA, the CDR3 is TGTGCCAGCAGTTTATCGGGGGCGGAGACCCAGTACTTC. Translated: CASSLSGAETQYF.

This chain connects TRBV5-5 to TRBJ2-7; TRBD1 matches 7 bases. Looked up from germline, CDR1 is SGHKS and CDR2 is YYEKEE (reference sequence). The CDR3 length is 16 residues. V lost 6 bases, J lost 0 bases, and 12 bases stayed unmatched. CDR3 DNA sequence: TGTGCCAGCACTCTCAGCTGGGGACAGAGCTCCTACGAGCAGTACTTC. Protein product: CASTLSWGQSSYEQYF.

This chain links TRBV7-2 with TRBJ1-1; D is unresolved. Trimming pared 4 bases from V and 1 base from J, leaving 7 bases between. CDR1 SGHTA and CDR2 FQGNSA come from the germline V gene. The CDR3 covers 13 residues. This CDR3 reads CASSSTGNTEAFF. DNA for the CDR3: TGTGCCAGCAGCTCAACGGGGAACACTGAAGCTTTCTTT.

The chain joins TRBV12-5 to TRBJ2-7; D is perhaps TRBD2 (6 bases). The CDR3 covers 15 residues. Trimming removed 1 base from V and 5 bases from J, with 15 bases in between. The germline CDR1 and CDR2 sequences are LGHNT and FRNRAP. CDR3 sequence: CASGLDHGASDEQYF. CDR3 sequence (DNA): TGTGCTAGTGGTTTGGACCACGGGGCTAGCGACGAGCAGTACTTC.

The chain links TRBV9 to TRBJ1-5; D not resolved. The germline V gene encodes CDR1 SGDLS and CDR2 YYNGEE. Trimming removed 4 bases at V and 2 bases at J, with 13 bases between. The CDR3 extends over 15 amino acids. DNA for the CDR3: TGTGCCAGCAGCCAAGGAGGTTACGGCAATCAGCCCCAGCATTTT. Protein: CASSQGGYGNQPQHF. Full variable domain (missing parts from reference TRBV9 and TRBJ1-5): DSGVTQTPKHLITATGQRVTLRCSPRSGDLSVYWYQQSLDQGLQFLIQYYNGEERAKGNILERFSAQQFPDLHSELNLSSLELGDSALYFCASSQGGYGNQPQHFGDGTRLSIL.

This chain connects TRBV9 to TRBJ2-1, with D uncertain. Germline V gene lookup returns CDR1 SGDLS and CDR2 YYNGEE. The CDR3 contains 13 residues. Trimming removed 0 bases from V and 10 bases from J, with 11 bases in between. The CDR3 loop is CASSVVPRLEQFF. CDR3 bases: TGTGCCAGCAGCGTAGTGCCCCGACTCGAGCAGTTCTTC.

V gene TRBV19 combines with J gene TRBJ2-5; the D gene is possibly TRBD2 (5 bases). Between the trimmed V and J ends, which lost 4 bases and 4 bases, there was a span of 10 bases. Germline CDR1 LNHDA, CDR2 SQIVND (reference sequence). The CDR3 extends over 13 amino acids. This chain's CDR3 is CASSRRTGETQYF. CDR3 coding DNA: TGTGCCAGTAGTAGGAGGACGGGAGAGACCCAGTACTTC.

This sequence joins TRBV30 and TRBJ1-5; possibly TRBD1 for D (5 bases). Germline-derived CDR1 and CDR2 are GTSNPN and SVGIG (reference sequence). The CDR3 is 13 residues long. Trimming took off 5 bases at V and 2 bases at J, with 10 bases between the two ends. The CDR3 nucleotides are TGTGCCTGGGGGGGAGGGGGCAATCAGCCCCAGCATTTT. As protein: CAWGGGGNQPQHF.

The gene calls are TRBV14 and TRBJ1-3; unclear D gene. The CDR3 totals 16 residues. In germline, CDR1 is SGHDN, CDR2 FVKESK. The V end was cut by 0 bases, the J end by 3 bases, with 12 bases between. CDR3 coding DNA: TGTGCCAGCAGCCAAGATCAGGCTCGCCTTGGAAACACCATATATTTT. As protein: CASSQDQARLGNTIYF.

Only a few counts were recorded for this clone. The V gene is TRBV20-1, the J gene TRBJ1-3; D is perhaps TRBD1 (5 bases). V was cut by 3 bases and J by 0 bases, with 9 bases left in between. Germline CDR1 and CDR2: DFQATT and SNEGSKA (reference sequence). The CDR3 has 14 amino acids. The CDR3 loop is CSASTGGSGNTIYF. The CDR3 DNA sequence: TGCAGTGCTAGTACCGGGGGCTCTGGAAACACCATATATTTT.

The table lists this clone with many counts. The chain recombines TRBV6-4 with TRBJ2-1; 10 bases agree with TRBD2. From germline, CDR1 is MRHNA and CDR2 SNTAGT. The CDR3 has 15 residues. V lost 5 bases to trimming and J lost 10 bases; unmatched junction nucleotides: 11. The CDR3 protein is CASSSASGSLVEQFF. Here the CDR3 DNA reads TGTGCCAGCAGTTCGGCTAGCGGGAGTTTAGTAGAGCAGTTCTTC.

The gene calls are TRBV18 and TRBJ1-3; 11 nucleotides match TRBD1. CDR3 length equals 15 residues. Trimming removed 3 bases from V and 3 bases from J; junction bases left unmatched: 1. Germline-derived CDR1 and CDR2 are KGHSH and LQKENI. CDR3 nucleotide sequence: TGTGCCAGCTCACCGGACAGGGGGCTTGGAAACACCATATATTTT. It specifies CASSPDRGLGNTIYF.

This clone appeared a few times. The V and J genes are TRBV12-5 and TRBJ2-7; 8 bases are a match to TRBD2. Trimming at V came to 0 bases and at J to 4 bases, leaving 14 bases not matched to a gene. Germline V gene data show CDR1 as LGHNT and CDR2 as FRNRAP. The CDR3 covers 18 residues. As DNA, the CDR3 is TGTGCTAGTGGTTTGGTACCAGCGGGAGTGCTAGTATCGTACGAGCAGTACTTC. It specifies CASGLVPAGVLVSYEQYF.

The chain couples TRBV5-1 to TRBJ2-7; the match to TRBD1 covers 8 bases. CDR3 length: 19 amino acids. V dropped 3 bases and J dropped 4; count of bases not matched to a gene: 21. Germline V gene sequence: CDR1 SGHRS, CDR2 YFSETQ. CDR3: CASSSEGSPWTGPRYEQYF. For the CDR3, the DNA is TGCGCCAGCAGCTCGGAGGGCTCCCCTTGGACAGGGCCTAGGTACGAGCAGTACTTC.

This clone showed up just once. The chain uses TRBV21-1 and TRBJ2-7; the D call of TRBD1 is as the table states it, not checked on the DNA. TRBV21-1 is described as a pseudogene. This CDR3 contains 14 residues. The CDR3, as DNA: TGTGCCAGCAAAAACAGGCTGAGCTCCTACGAGCAGTACTTC. Its protein is CASKNRLSSYEQYF.

The chain has TRBV19 and TRBJ2-1; tentative D call: TRBD2 (6 bases). This CDR3 has 14 residues. CDR1 and CDR2 (germline): LNHDA, SQIVND (reference sequence). V was pared by 6 bases and J by 10 bases, with 19 bases between. The CDR3 DNA follows: TGTGCCAGTAGGAGCACACCACAGCGGGCCGAGCAGTTCTTC. This sequence encodes CASRSTPQRAEQFF. Full variable domain (remainder filled in from reference TRBV19 and TRBJ2-1): DGGITQSPKYLFRKEGQNVTLSCEQNLNHDAMYWYRQDPGQGLRLIYYSQIVNDFQKGDIAEGYSVSREKKESFPLTVTSAQKNPTAFYLCASRSTPQRAEQFFGPGTRLTVL.

The chain has TRBV3-1 (or the pseudogene TRBV3-2) and TRBJ1-6; no clear D. Germline values: CDR1 LGHDT, CDR2 YNNKEL (reference sequence). The CDR3 length is 12 residues. V was cut by 9 bases and J by 5 bases, with 8 bases left in between. For the CDR3, the DNA is TGTGCCAGTACTCGGGATAATTCACCCCTCCACTTT. It translates to CASTRDNSPLHF.

This clone was seen a handful of times. The CDR3: CATSGRAPNTGELFF. DNA of the CDR3: TGTGCCACCAGTGGCAGGGCCCCGAACACCGGGGAGCTGTTTTTT. The chain combines TRBV24-1 with TRBJ2-2, with D tentatively TRBD1 (5 bases). Trimming removed 5 bases from V and 0 bases from J, with 9 bases in between. Germline lookup yields CDR1 KGHDR and CDR2 SFDVKD. The CDR3 consists of 15 residues.

The chain uses TRBV28 and TRBJ2-6; possible D gene TRBD1, 6 bases. The germline gives CDR1 MDHEN, CDR2 SYDVKM. Trimming left V 8 bases short and J 1 base short, with 18 bases between. The CDR3 is 17 residues long. For the CDR3, the DNA is TGTGCCAGCCTCCGGGCAGGGGTAGATTCTGGGGCCAACGTCCTGACTTTC. Its protein is CASLRAGVDSGANVLTF.